The next 19 T cell receptor beta chains were all read from a single sample in a study of blood T cells in healthy people across ages. Then a second PCR, running roughly 7 to 11 cycles, was carried out with a sample-barcoded 5' primer and a J-beta primer mix. Each CDR3 protein is one row after TCRdb ran MiXCR on the 5' RACE reads. In the table there are approximately 360,000 distinct CDR3 sequences, 50% to 60% of which are singletons. The sequenced material came from blood. These receptors came from a man aged 60-69 years in good health.

This chain joins TRBV5-4 and TRBJ2-6, with D perhaps matching TRBD1 (6 bases). V was clipped by 3 bases and J by 4 bases, with 11 bases between them. In germline, CDR1 is SGHNT, CDR2 YYREEE (reference sequence). The CDR3 covers 15 residues. The chain's CDR3 is CASSSTGRGANVLTF. DNA of the CDR3: TGTGCCAGCAGCTCGACAGGCCGAGGGGCCAACGTCCTGACTTTC.

This chain joins TRBV10-2 and TRBJ2-3, with TRBD2 matching 11 bases. The CDR3 has 15 amino acids. Trimming at V came to 6 bases and at J to 0 bases, leaving 2 bases not matched to a gene. The germline gives CDR1 WSHSY, CDR2 SAAADI. The CDR3 coding sequence is TGCGCCAGCAGCCGGACTAGCGGGAGCACAGATACGCAGTATTTT. Translation: CASSRTSGSTDTQYF.

The chain employs TRBV18 and TRBJ2-7; 8 nucleotides match TRBD2. V trimming: 4 bases; J trimming: 2 bases; junction bases outside the gene matches: 4. There are 14 residues in the CDR3. Germline V gene data show CDR1 as KGHSH and CDR2 as LQKENI. The CDR3 protein is CASSRGLVAYEQYF. The CDR3 coding sequence is TGTGCCAGCTCACGGGGACTAGTAGCCTACGAGCAGTACTTC.

The chain couples TRBV9 to TRBJ2-7; 9 bases map to TRBD2. Looked up from germline, CDR1 is SGDLS and CDR2 is YYNGEE. Trimming removed 4 bases from V and 3 bases from J; junction bases left unmatched: 2. The CDR3 has 13 amino acids. CDR3 sequence (DNA): TGTGCCAGCAGCTCTAGCGGGATCTACGAGCAGTACTTC. This codes for CASSSSGIYEQYF.

The chain uses TRBV5-1 and TRBJ2-2, with 10 bases identical to TRBD1. The CDR3 is 16 residues long. Germline V gene sequence: CDR1 SGHRS, CDR2 YFSETQ. V lost 3 bases, J lost 6 bases, and 8 bases stayed unmatched. The CDR3 DNA is TGCGCCAGCAGCTCGACAGGGGGCAGGATCGCCGGGGAGCTGTTTTTT. Translated, it gives CASSSTGGRIAGELFF.

The rearrangement links TRBV9 to TRBJ2-1; D tentatively fits TRBD1 or TRBD2 (5 bases each). The V end lost 0 bases, the J end lost 3 bases, and 10 bases lay between the germline ends. The CDR3 spans 15 residues. Germline V gene sequence: CDR1 SGDLS, CDR2 YYNGEE. Written as DNA, the CDR3 is TGTGCCAGCAGCGTAGAGGGGACCAACTACAATGAGCAGTTCTTC. It codes for CASSVEGTNYNEQFF.

This clonotype was seen at least ten times. CDR3 DNA sequence: TGTGCCAGCAGCTTAGATATGCTTGAACTCAGCTCCTACAATGAGCAGTTCTTC. Its protein product is CASSLDMLELSSYNEQFF. This chain links TRBV11-2 with TRBJ2-1; D not resolved. The CDR3 consists of 18 residues. Germline V gene lookup returns CDR1 SGHAT and CDR2 FQNNGV. The V gene lost 0 bases and the J gene lost 0 bases, with 15 bases spanning the gap.

The rearrangement joins TRBV12-3 or TRBV12-4 to TRBJ2-1, with unresolved D. The CDR3 contains 15 residues. The V gene lost 8 bases and the J gene lost 1 base, with 15 bases spanning the gap. DNA of the CDR3: TGTGCCAGCCTCCGACTCGACGGGTCCTACAATGAGCAGTTCTTC. Translation gives CASLRLDGSYNEQFF.

This clonotype appeared many times. The CDR3 DNA follows: TGCGCCAGCAGTGGTACACAGATCTATGGCTACACCTTC. Translated, it gives CASSGTQIYGYTF. The chain links TRBV10-2 to TRBJ1-2; D gene uncertain. The CDR3 is made up of 13 amino acids. Germline CDR1 WSHSY, CDR2 SAAADI. Trimming took off 4 bases at V and 4 bases at J, with 10 bases between the two ends.

This chain links TRBV28 with TRBJ2-7; 9 bases map to TRBD1. The length of the CDR3 is 15 residues. V shed 5 bases and J 1 base; nucleotides not matched to a gene: 6. Germline-derived CDR1 and CDR2 are MDHEN and SYDVKM. CDR3 sequence: CASSAPGTGSYEQYF. Written as DNA, the CDR3 is TGTGCCAGCAGTGCCCCCGGGACAGGGTCCTACGAGCAGTACTTC.

The V call is TRBV3-1, the J call TRBJ2-7, with 8 bases lining up with TRBD2. J was trimmed by 6 bases and V by 2 bases; bases with no gene match: 6. The germline CDR1 and CDR2 sequences are LGHDT and YNNKEL (reference sequence). This CDR3 region has 14 residues. The CDR3 sequence: CASSQRGGSSEQYF. The CDR3 region has the DNA TGTGCCAGCAGCCAACGGGGGGGTTCTAGCGAGCAGTACTTC.

The gene calls are TRBV6-2 or TRBV6-3 and TRBJ2-5; weak D call: TRBD1 (6 bases). V shed 7 bases and J shed 5 bases, with 11 bases lying between them. CDR3 length equals 12 residues. Germline V lookup: CDR1 MNHEY, CDR2 SVGEGT. CDR3 DNA sequence: TGTGCCAGCACGGGACATGCGGAGACCCAGTACTTC. Its protein product is CASTGHAETQYF.

V and J are TRBV20-1 and TRBJ1-2, with TRBD1 matching over 7 bases. V gave up 6 bases and J gave up 3 bases; unmatched junction bases: 7. The CDR3 consists of 13 residues. CDR1 and CDR2 (germline): DFQATT, SNEGSKA (reference sequence). Written as DNA, the CDR3 is TGCAGTGCCAGGACAGGACTGTACTATGGCTACACCTTC. This codes for CSARTGLYYGYTF.

This clonotype was recorded a few times. The gene calls are TRBV10-3 and TRBJ2-1; 9 bases line up with TRBD1. CDR1 and CDR2 (germline): ENHRY, SYGVKD. This CDR3 is built from 12 residues. Germline trimming cut 10 bases from V and 6 bases from J; bases unmatched to any gene: 4. The CDR3, as DNA: TGTGCCACCTCACAGGGGGCCAATGAGCAGTTCTTC. Translated: CATSQGANEQFF.

The rearrangement links TRBV10-3 to TRBJ2-3; 13 bases are shared with TRBD2. Unmatched junction bases numbered 10, after V lost 5 bases and J lost 2 bases. Germline V gene sequence: CDR1 ENHRY, CDR2 SYGVKD. The CDR3 is made up of 18 amino acids. The CDR3 loop reads CAISQGGGLAGSTDTQYF. The CDR3 coding sequence is TGTGCCATCAGTCAGGGGGGGGGACTAGCGGGATCCACAGATACGCAGTATTTT.

This chain uses TRBV6-2 or TRBV6-3 with TRBJ2-3; D is undetermined. CDR1 and CDR2 from the germline V gene are MNHEY and SVGEGT. V lost 7 bases and J lost 7, with 21 bases in between. This CDR3 has 15 residues. The CDR3, as DNA: TGTGCCAGCAACACAGAATCTCTACCCGGGCATACGCAGTATTTT. This sequence encodes CASNTESLPGHTQYF.

The chain couples TRBV3-1 to TRBJ2-7; unclear D gene. Looked up from germline, CDR1 is LGHDT and CDR2 is YNNKEL (reference sequence). V was shortened by 3 bases and J by 3 bases, with 6 bases between the two germline ends. This CDR3 contains 12 residues. CDR3: CASSHLHYEQYF. The CDR3 DNA reads as TGTGCCAGCAGCCATCTCCACTACGAGCAGTACTTC.

V usage is TRBV7-9 and J usage is TRBJ2-7; no definite D call. The ends were cut back, 1 base at V and 9 bases at J, with 10 bases in the middle. This CDR3 comprises 12 residues. Germline lookup yields CDR1 SEHNR and CDR2 FQNEAQ (reference sequence). CDR3 region: CASSLELSGQYF. The CDR3, as DNA: TGTGCCAGCAGCTTAGAGTTGTCGGGGCAGTACTTC.

CDR3 protein: CATSRATGTGFGTQYF. CDR3 in DNA: TGTGCCACCAGCAGAGCAACCGGGACAGGGTTCGGGACCCAGTACTTC. This chain joins TRBV15 and TRBJ2-7, with 9 bases aligning to TRBD1. Near its end, the DNA agrees better with TRBJ2-5, so the J call may be wrong. The CDR3 runs to 16 residues. Germline V CDR1 and CDR2: LNHNV, YYDKDF (reference sequence).